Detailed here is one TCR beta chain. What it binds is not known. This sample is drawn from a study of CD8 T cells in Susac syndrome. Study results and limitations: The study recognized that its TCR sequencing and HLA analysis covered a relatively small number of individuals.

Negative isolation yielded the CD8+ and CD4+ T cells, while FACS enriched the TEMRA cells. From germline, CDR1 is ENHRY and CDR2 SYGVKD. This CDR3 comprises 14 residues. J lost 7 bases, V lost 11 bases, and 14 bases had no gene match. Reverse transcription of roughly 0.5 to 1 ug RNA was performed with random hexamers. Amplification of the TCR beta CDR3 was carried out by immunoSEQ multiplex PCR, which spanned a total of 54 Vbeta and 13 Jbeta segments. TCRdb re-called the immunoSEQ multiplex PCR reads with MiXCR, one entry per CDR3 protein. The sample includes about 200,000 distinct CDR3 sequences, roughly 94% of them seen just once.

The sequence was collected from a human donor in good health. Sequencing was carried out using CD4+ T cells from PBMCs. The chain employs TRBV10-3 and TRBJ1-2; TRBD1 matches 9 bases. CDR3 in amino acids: CALGQGLAIGGYTF. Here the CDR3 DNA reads TGTGCCTTGGGACAGGGCCTTGCTATAGGTGGCTACACCTTC.